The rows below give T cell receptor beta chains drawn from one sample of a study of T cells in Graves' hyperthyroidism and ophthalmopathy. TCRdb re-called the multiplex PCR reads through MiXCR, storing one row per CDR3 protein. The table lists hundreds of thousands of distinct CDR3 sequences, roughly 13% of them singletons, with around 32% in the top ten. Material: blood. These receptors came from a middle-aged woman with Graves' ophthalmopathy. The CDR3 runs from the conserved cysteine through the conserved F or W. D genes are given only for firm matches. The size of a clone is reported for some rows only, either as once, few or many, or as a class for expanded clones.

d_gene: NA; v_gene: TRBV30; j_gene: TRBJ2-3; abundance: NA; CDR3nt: TGTGCCTGTGGGGGGTCAGATACGCAGTATTTT; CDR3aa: CACGGSDTQYF
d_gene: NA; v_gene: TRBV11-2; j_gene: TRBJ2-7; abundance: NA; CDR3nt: TGTGCCAGCAGCCTTAACAGGGCCCCCCCCTACGAGCAGTACTTC; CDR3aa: CASSLNRAPPYEQYF
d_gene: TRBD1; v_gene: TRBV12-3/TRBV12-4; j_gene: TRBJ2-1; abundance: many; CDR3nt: TGTGCCAGCACCGCACCGGGACAGAACTACAATGAGCAGTTCTTC; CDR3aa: CASTAPGQNYNEQFF
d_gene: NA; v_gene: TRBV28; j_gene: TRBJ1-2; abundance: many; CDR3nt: TGTGCCAGCAGTTTATCGTCAGGGTATGGCTACACCTTC; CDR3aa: CASSLSSGYGYTF
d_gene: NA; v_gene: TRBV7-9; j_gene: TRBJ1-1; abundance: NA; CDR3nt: TGTGCCAGCAACCGAACAAACGAAGCTTTCTTT; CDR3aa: CASNRTNEAFF
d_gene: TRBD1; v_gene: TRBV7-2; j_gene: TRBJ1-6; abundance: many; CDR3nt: TGTGCCAGCAGCCTGTTGGGGACAGGGGTTTCACCCCTCCACTTT; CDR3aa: CASSLLGTGVSPLHF
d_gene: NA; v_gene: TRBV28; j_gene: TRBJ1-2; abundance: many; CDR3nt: TGTGCCAGCAGTTTAGGGCAGCCCTATGGCTACACCTTC; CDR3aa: CASSLGQPYGYTF
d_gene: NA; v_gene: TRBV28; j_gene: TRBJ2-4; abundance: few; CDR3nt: TGTGCCAGCAGTGAACAGACAGCCAAAAACATTCAGTACTTC; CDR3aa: CASSEQTAKNIQYF
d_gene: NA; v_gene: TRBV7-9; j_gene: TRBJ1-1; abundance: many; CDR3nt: TGTGCCAGCAGCGTGATGAACACTGAAGCTTTCTTT; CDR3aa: CASSVMNTEAFF
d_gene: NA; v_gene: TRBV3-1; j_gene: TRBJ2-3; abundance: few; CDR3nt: TGTGCCAGCAGAAACGGGGGCAGAGCCACAGATACGCAGTATTTT; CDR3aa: CASRNGGRATDTQYF
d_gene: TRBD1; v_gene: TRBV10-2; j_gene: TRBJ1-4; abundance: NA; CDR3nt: TGCGCCAGCAGATCCGGACAGGCCCAAGGAAGTGAAAAACTGTTTTTT; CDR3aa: CASRSGQAQGSEKLFF
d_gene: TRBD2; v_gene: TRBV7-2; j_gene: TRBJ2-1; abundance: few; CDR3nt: TGTGCCAGCAGCTTAGTCTGGACGGGGGGGGTTTACAATGAGCAGTTCTTC; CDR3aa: CASSLVWTGGVYNEQFF
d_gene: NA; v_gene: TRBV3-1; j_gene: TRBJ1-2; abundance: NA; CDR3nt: TGTGCCAGCAGGAAGACACTGGGAGCGGCTGGCTACACCTTC; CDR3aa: CASRKTLGAAGYTF
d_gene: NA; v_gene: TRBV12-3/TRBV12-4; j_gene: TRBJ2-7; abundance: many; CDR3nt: TGTGCCAGCAGTTTAGCTAACTACGAGCAGTACTTC; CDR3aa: CASSLANYEQYF
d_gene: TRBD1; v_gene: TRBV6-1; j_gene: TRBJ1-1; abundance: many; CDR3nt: TGTGCCAGCCGACTCACAGGGGGCGAGAGGTGGTCTGAAGCTTTCTTT; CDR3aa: CASRLTGGERWSEAFF
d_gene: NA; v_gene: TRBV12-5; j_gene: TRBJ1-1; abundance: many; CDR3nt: TGTGCTAGTGCTCCACTTCTTGGGGGGGCTTTCTTT; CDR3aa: CASAPLLGGAFF
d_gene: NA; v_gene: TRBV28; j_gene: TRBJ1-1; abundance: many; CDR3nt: TGTGCCAGCAGTAACCCCGGGGGCGTCGGCACTGAAGCTTTCTTT; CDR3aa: CASSNPGGVGTEAFF
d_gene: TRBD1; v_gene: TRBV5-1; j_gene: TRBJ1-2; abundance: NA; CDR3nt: TGCGCCAGCAGACAGGAACAGGGGCAGGCGGGATATGGCTACACCTTC; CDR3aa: CASRQEQGQAGYGYTF
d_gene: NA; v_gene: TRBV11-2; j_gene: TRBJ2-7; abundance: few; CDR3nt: TGTGCCAGCAGCTTGTACAGGAATAAATACGAGCGGTACTTC; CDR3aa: CASSLYRNKYERYF
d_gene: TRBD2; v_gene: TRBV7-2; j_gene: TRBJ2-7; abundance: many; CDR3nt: TGTGCCAGCAGCTTAGACCTAGCGGGGACATCCTACGAGCAGTACTTC; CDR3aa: CASSLDLAGTSYEQYF
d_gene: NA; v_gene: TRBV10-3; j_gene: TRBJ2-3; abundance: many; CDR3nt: TGTGCCATCAGTGAGAGTACCCTAGCGCGTACAGATACGCAGTATTTT; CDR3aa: CAISESTLARTDTQYF
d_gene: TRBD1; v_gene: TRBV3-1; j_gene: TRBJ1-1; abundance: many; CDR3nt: TGTGCCAGCAACCAGGGGGGAGACAGCCCGTCTAAAGCTTTCTTT; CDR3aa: CASNQGGDSPSKAFF
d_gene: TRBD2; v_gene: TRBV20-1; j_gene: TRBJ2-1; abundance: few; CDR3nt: TGCAGTGCCCCGGGACTAGCGGGAGTCAATGAGCAGTTCTTC; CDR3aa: CSAPGLAGVNEQFF
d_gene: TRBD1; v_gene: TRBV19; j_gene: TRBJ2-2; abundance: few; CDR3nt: TGTGCCAGTAGTCATCGGGGGACAGGGCGGACCGGGGAGCTGTTTTTT; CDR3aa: CASSHRGTGRTGELFF
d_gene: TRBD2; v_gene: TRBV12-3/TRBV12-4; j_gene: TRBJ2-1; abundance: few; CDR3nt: TGTGCCAGCAGCACTTTTGCCTCTTGGGGGGGTTCCGAGCAGTTCTTC; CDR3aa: CASSTFASWGGSEQFF
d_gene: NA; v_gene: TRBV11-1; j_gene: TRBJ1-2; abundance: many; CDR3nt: TGTGCCAGCAGCTTATCTGGACAGTTGAATGGCTACACCTTC; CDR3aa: CASSLSGQLNGYTF
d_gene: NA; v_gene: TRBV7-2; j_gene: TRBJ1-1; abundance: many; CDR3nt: TGTGCCAGCAGCTTAGGGGTACAGGGACACACTGAAGCTTTCTTT; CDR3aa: CASSLGVQGHTEAFF
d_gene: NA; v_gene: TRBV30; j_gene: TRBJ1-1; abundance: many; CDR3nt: TGTGCCTGGAGTAATCGGGGGGTCGCTTTCTTT; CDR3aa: CAWSNRGVAFF
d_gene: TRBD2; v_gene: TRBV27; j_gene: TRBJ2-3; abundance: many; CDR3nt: TGTGCCAGCAGGGCATGGGGGGGTTCGTCAGATACGCAGTATTTT; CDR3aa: CASRAWGGSSDTQYF
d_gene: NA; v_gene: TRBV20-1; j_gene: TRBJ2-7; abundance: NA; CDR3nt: TGCAGTGCTAGAGATCGTGAGTACGAGCAGCACTTC; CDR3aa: CSARDREYEQHF
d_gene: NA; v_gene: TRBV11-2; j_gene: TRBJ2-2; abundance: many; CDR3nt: TGTGCCAGCAGGCGGGACAACACCGGGGAGCTGTTTTTT; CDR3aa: CASRRDNTGELFF
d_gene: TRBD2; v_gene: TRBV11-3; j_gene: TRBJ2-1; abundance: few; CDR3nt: TGTGCCAGCAGCTTAGGCGGGGGGGCGGGCAATGAGCAGTTCTTC; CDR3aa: CASSLGGGAGNEQFF
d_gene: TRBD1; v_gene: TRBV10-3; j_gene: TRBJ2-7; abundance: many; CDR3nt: TGTGCCATCGGAGGGGACAGGTTGGTCCACGAGCAGTACTTC; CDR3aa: CAIGGDRLVHEQYF
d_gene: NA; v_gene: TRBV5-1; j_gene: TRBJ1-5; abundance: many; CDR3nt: TGCGCCAGCACCCCTGACGGGTTAAGCAATCAGCCCCAGCATTTT; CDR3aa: CASTPDGLSNQPQHF
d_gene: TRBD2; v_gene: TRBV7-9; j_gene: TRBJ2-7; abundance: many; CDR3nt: TGTGCCAGCACCTCTAGCGGGAGGACGTACGAGCAGTACTTC; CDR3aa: CASTSSGRTYEQYF
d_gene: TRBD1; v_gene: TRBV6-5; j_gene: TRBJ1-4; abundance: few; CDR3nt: TGTGCCAGCAGTTACATTCCCGGGACAGGATTTGAAAAACTGTTTTTT; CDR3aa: CASSYIPGTGFEKLFF
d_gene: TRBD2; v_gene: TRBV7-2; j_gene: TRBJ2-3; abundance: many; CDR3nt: TGTGCCAGCAGCCCCCGGGTAGCGGGGGGCACAGATACGCAGTATTTT; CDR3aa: CASSPRVAGGTDTQYF
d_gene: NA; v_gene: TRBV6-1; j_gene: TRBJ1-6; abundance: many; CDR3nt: TGTGCCAGCAGCAAGGGTTCCTATAATTCACCCCTCCACTTT; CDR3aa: CASSKGSYNSPLHF
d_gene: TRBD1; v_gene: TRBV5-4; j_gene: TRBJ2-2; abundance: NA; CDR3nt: TGTGCCAGCAGTCTGCTAGACAGGGGGAACACCGGGGAGCTGTTTTTT; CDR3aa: CASSLLDRGNTGELFF
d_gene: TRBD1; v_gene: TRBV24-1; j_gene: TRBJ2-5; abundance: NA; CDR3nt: TGTGCCACCAGTGATCGACATCCCATACAGGGGCGCCAAGAGACCCAGTACTTC; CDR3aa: CATSDRHPIQGRQETQYF
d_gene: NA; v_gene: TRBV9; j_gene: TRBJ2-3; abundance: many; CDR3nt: TGTGCCAGCAGCGCAATACTAGCCTCAGATACGCAGTATTTT; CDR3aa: CASSAILASDTQYF
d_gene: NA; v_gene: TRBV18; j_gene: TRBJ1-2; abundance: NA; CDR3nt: TGTGCCAGCTCTCCCGGAAGGACAACCAACTATGGCTACACCTTC; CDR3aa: CASSPGRTTNYGYTF
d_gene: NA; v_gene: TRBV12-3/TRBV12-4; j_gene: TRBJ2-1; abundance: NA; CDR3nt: TGTGCCGGCAGTTTAATTTCTAATGAGCAGTTCTTC; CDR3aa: CAGSLISNEQFF
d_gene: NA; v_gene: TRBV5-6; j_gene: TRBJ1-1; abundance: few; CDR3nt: TGTGCCAGCGCCCCGACAGTGAACACTGAAGCTTTCTTT; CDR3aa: CASAPTVNTEAFF
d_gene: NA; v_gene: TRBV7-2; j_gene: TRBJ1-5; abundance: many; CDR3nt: TGTGCCAGCAGCCCATCGAACTATAGGCAGCCCCAGCATTTT; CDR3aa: CASSPSNYRQPQHF
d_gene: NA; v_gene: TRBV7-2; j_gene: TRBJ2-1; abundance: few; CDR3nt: TGTGCCAGCAGCTTAGCGCCTGCGGGGAGCTCCTACAATGAGCAGTTCTTC; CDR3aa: CASSLAPAGSSYNEQFF
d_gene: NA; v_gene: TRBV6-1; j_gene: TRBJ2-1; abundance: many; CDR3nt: TGTGCCAGCAGTGAAGGGACGGGGAAGGATCGGCAGTTCTTC; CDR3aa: CASSEGTGKDRQFF
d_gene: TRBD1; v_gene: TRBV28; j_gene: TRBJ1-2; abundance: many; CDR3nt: TGTGCCAGCAGTTTAAGACAGGGTGTAGCTAACTATGGCTACACCTTC; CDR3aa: CASSLRQGVANYGYTF
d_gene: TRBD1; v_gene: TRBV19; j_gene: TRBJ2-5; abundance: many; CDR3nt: TGTGCCAGTAGGTGGACAGGGGACGAGACCCAGTACTTC; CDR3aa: CASRWTGDETQYF
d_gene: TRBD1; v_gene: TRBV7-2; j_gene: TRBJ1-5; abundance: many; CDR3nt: TGTGCCAGCAGCTTAAGGACAGGGGGCGCGCAGCCCCAGCATTTT; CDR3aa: CASSLRTGGAQPQHF
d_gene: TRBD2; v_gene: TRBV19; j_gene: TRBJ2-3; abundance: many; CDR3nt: TGTGCCAGTCGACGACTTAGCGGGAAGGTAGGCGAAGATACGCAGTATTTT; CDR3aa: CASRRLSGKVGEDTQYF
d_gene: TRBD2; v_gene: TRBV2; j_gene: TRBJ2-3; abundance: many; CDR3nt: TGTGCCAGCAGCCCCTGGACTAGCGTAGATACGCAGTATTTT; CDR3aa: CASSPWTSVDTQYF
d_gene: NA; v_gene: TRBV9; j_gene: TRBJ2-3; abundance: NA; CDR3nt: TGTGCCAGCGGGCGGGGGCGAGATACGCAGTATTTT; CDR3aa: CASGRGRDTQYF
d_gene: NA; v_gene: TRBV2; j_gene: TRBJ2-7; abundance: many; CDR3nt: TGTGCCAGCAGTGTAGGAAGGGATTTTGGCTACGAGCAGTACTTC; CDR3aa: CASSVGRDFGYEQYF
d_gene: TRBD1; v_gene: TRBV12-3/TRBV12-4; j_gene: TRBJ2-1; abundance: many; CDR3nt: TGTGCCAGCAGTTTACATTCGGGACAGAAGATGGAGCAGTTCTTC; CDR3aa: CASSLHSGQKMEQFF
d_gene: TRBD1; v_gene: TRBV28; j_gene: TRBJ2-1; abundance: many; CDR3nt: TGTGCCAGTGTGGGGGGACAGGGGCGCTACAATGAGCAGTTCTTC; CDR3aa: CASVGGQGRYNEQFF
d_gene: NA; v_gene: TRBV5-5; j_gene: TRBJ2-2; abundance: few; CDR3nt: TGTGCCAGCAGCTCCAAGGCCGGGAACACCGGGGAGCTGTTTTTT; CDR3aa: CASSSKAGNTGELFF
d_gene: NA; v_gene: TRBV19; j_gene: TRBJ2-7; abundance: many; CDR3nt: TGTGCCAGTAGTTTGGGTCCTCCGTCCTACGAGCAGTACTTC; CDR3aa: CASSLGPPSYEQYF
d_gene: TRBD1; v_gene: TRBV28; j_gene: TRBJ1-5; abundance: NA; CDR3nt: TGTGCCAGCAGGACAGGGGGCGCGTACAATCAGCCCCAGCATTTT; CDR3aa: CASRTGGAYNQPQHF